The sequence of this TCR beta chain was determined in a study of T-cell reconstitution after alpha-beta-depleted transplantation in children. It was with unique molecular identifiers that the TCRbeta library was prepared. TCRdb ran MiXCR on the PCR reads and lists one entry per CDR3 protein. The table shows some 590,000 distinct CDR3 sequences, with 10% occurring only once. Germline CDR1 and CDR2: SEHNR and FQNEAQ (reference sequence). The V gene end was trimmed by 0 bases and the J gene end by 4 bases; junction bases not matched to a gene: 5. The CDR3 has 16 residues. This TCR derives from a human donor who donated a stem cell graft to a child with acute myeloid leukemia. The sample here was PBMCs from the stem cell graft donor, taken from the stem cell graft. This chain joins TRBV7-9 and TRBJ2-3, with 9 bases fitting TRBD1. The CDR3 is CASSLAADRGADTQYF. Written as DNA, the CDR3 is TGTGCCAGCAGCTTAGCGGCCGACAGGGGGGCAGATACGCAGTATTTT.